This T cell receptor (beta chain) appears in the sequencing data of a study of blood T cells in healthy people across ages. Overall study results and limits: In these data, TCR beta diversity tracked strongly with naive T cell percentage.

Turning to this clonotype: Its antigen remains unknown. Compared with germline, one end of the junction differs, possibly owing to a read error.

A second PCR, run for about 6 to 11 cycles, used a sample-barcoded 5' primer plus a J-beta primer mix. All samples yielded 3 million or more CDR3-containing paired-end reads. Using its own MiXCR run on the 5' RACE reads, TCRdb lists one record per CDR3 protein. The sample records over 1,500,000 distinct CDR3 sequences, roughly two fifths being singletons. Per the germline V gene, CDR1 is SGDLS and CDR2 is YYNGEE. This CDR3 is 13 amino acids long. The TCR comes from a human donor in good health. This sequence joins TRBV9 and TRBJ2-5, with D possibly TRBD2 on 6 matching bases. The sequencing sample was made of blood. The CDR3 is CVSSVTSGETQYF. The CDR3 DNA reads as TGTGTCAGCAGCGTAACCAGCGGGGAGACCCAGTACTTC.